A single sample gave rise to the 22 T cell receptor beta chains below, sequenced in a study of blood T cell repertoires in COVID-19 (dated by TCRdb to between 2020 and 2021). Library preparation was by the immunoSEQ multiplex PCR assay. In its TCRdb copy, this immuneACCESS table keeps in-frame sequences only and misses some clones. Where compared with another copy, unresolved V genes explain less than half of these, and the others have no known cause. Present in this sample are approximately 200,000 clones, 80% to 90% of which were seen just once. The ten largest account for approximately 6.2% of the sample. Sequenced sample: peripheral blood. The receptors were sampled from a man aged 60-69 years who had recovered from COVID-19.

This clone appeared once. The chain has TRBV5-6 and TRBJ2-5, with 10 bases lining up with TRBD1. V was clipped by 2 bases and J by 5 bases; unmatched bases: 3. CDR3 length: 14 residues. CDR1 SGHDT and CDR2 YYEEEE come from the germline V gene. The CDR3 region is CASSLPGQGETQYF. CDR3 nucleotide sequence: TGTGCCAGCAGCTTACCGGGACAGGGGGAGACCCAGTACTTC. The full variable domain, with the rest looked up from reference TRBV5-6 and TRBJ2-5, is DAGVTQSPTHLIKTRGQQVTLRCSPKSGHDTVSWYQQALGQGPQFIFQYYEEEERQRGNFPDRFSGHQFPNYSSELNVNALLLGDSALYLCASSLPGQGETQYFGPGTRLLVL.

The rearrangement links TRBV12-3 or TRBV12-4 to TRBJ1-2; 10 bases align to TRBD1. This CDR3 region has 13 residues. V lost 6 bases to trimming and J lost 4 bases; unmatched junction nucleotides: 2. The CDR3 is CASRGTGVYGYTF. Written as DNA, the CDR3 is TGTGCCAGCAGGGGGACAGGGGTCTATGGCTACACCTTC.

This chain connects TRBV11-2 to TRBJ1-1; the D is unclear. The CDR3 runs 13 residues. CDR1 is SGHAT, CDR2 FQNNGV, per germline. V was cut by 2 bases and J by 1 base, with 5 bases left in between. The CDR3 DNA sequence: TGTGCCAGCAGCTTACTCCCGAACACTGAAGCTTTCTTT. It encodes CASSLLPNTEAFF.

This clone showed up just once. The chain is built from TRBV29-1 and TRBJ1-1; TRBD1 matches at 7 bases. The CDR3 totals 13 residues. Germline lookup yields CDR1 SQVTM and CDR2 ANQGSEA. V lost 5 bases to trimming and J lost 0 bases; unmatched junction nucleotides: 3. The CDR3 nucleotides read TGCAGCGTTCGGGGACAGATGAACACTGAAGCTTTCTTT. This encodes CSVRGQMNTEAFF.

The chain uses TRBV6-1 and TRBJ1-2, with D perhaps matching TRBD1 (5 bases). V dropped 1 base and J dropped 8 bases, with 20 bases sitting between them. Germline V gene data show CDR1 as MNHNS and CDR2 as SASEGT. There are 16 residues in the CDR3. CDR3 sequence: CASSEGGVRRGLGYTF. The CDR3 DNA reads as TGTGCCAGCAGTGAAGGAGGCGTCAGGCGGGGGTTAGGCTACACCTTC.

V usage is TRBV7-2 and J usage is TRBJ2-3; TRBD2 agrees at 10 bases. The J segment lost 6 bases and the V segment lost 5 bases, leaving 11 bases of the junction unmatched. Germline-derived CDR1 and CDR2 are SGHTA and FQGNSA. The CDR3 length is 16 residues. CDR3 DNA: TGTGCCAGCAGCCTAGATGAAGCGGGAGGGCCCGATACGCAGTATTTT. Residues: CASSLDEAGGPDTQYF.

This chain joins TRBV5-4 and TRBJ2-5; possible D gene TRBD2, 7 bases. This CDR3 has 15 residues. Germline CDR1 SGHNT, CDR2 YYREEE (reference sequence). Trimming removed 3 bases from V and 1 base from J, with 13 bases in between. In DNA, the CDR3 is TGTGCCAGCAGCTCCTGGGGGGGGCGCCAAGAGACCCAGTACTTC. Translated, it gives CASSSWGGRQETQYF.

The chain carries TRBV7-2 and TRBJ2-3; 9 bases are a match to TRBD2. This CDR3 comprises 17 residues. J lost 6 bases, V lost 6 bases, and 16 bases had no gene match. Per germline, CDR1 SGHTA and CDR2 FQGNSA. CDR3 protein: CASSRSSSGGIGDTQYF. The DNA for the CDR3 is TGTGCCAGCAGTCGTTCGTCGAGCGGGGGGATAGGGGATACGCAGTATTTT.

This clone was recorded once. The CDR3 coding sequence is TGCGCCAGCAGCTTCCGGGGGGTCATGGACATTCAGTACTTC. This gives the protein CASSFRGVMDIQYF. This chain links TRBV5-1 with TRBJ2-4; 7 bases line up with TRBD2. Germline trimming cut 2 bases from V and 8 bases from J; bases unmatched to any gene: 7. This CDR3 has 14 residues. Germline V gene data show CDR1 as SGHRS and CDR2 as YFSETQ.

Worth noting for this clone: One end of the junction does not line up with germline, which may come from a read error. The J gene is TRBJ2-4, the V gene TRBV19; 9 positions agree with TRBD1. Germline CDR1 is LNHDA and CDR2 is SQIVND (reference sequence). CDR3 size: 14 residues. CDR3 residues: CASSTLGQGMGRNF. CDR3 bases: TGTGCCAGTAGTACCCTAGGACAGGGGATGGGGAGGAACTTC.

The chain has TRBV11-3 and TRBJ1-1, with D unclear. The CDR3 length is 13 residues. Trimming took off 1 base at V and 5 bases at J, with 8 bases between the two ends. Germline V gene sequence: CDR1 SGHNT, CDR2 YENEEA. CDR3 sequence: CASSLGRGTEAFF. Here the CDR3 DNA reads TGTGCCAGCAGCTTAGGGCGGGGAACTGAAGCTTTCTTT.

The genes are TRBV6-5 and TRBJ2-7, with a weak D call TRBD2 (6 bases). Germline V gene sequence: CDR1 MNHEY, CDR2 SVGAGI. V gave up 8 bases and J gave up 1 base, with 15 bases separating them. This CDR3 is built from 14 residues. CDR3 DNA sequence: TGTGCCAGCGGAAAGAAGGGAGGTTCCTACGAGCAGTACTTC. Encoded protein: CASGKKGGSYEQYF.

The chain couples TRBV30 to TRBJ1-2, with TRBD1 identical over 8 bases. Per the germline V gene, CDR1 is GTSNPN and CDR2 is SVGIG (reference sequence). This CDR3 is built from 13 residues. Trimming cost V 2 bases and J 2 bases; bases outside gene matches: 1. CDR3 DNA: TGTGCCTGGAGTAGGACAGGGAACTATGGCTACACCTTC. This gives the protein CAWSRTGNYGYTF.

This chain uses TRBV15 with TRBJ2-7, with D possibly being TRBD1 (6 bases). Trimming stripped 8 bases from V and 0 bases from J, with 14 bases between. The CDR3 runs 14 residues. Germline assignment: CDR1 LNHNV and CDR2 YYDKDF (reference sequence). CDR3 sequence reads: CATRRRGGSYEQYF. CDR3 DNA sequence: TGTGCCACCCGACGCCGAGGGGGCTCCTACGAGCAGTACTTC.

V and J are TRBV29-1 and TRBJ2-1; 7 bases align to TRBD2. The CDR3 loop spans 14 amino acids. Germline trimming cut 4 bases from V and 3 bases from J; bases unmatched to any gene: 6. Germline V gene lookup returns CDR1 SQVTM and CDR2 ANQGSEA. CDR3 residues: CSVVGGGNYNEQFF. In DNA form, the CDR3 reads TGCAGCGTTGTCGGGGGAGGGAACTACAATGAGCAGTTCTTC.

The CDR3 sequence is CASSQVRGNTGELFF. The CDR3 DNA sequence: TGTGCCAGCAGCCAAGTTAGGGGGAACACCGGGGAGCTGTTTTTT. The chain combines TRBV4-2 with TRBJ2-2, with a possible D match to TRBD1 (5 bases). CDR3 length equals 15 residues. CDR1 is LGHNA and CDR2 is YNFKEQ in the germline V gene. Trimming left V 1 base short and J 1 base short, with 7 bases between.

In DNA, the CDR3 is TGTGCCATCAGTGTACCAGGGGACATTCCCGAGCAGTACTTC. Its protein is CAISVPGDIPEQYF. This chain uses TRBV10-3 with TRBJ2-7, with a possible D match to TRBD1 (6 bases). The germline gives CDR1 ENHRY, CDR2 SYGVKD. The CDR3 runs to 14 residues. V was pared by 4 bases and J by 6 bases, with 16 bases between.

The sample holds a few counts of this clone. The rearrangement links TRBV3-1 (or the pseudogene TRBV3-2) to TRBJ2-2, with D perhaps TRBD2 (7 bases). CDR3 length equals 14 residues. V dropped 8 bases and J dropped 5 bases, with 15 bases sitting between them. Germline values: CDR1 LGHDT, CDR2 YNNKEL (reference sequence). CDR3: CASGSGGQTGELFF. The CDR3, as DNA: TGTGCCAGCGGGTCGGGGGGCCAAACCGGGGAGCTGTTTTTT.

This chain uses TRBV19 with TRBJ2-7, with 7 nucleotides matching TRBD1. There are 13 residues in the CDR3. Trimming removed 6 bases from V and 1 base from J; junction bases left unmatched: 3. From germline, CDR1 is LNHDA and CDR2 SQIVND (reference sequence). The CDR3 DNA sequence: TGTGCCAGTAGAGGACAGGATTCCTACGAGCAGTACTTC. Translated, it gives CASRGQDSYEQYF.

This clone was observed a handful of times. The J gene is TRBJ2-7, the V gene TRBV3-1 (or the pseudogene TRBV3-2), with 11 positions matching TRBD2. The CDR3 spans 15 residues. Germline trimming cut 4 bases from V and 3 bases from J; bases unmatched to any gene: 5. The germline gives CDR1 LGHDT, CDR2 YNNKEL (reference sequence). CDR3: CASSRASGRNYEQYF. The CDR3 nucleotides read TGTGCCAGCAGCCGAGCTAGCGGGAGGAACTACGAGCAGTACTTC.

The CDR3 sequence: CASSEGQGAYNEQFF. Written as DNA, the CDR3 is TGCGCCAGCAGCGAGGGACAGGGGGCATACAATGAGCAGTTCTTC. V and J are TRBV5-1 and TRBJ2-1; 12 bases line up with TRBD1. V lost 4 bases, J lost 4 bases, and 3 bases stayed unmatched. Germline values: CDR1 SGHRS, CDR2 YFSETQ. The CDR3 covers 15 residues.

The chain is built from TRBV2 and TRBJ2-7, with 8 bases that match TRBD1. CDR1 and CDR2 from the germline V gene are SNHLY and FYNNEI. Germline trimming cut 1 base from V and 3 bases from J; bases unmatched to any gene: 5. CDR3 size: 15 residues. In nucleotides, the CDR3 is TGTGCCAGCAGTGAAGGGACAGGGCCCAACTACGAGCAGTACTTC. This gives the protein CASSEGTGPNYEQYF.